Below, 9 T cell receptor beta chains from the same sample are listed, as sequenced in a study of blood T cells in healthy people across ages. Then a second PCR, running roughly 7 to 11 cycles, was carried out with a sample-barcoded 5' primer and a J-beta primer mix. TCRdb used MiXCR to reprocess the 5' RACE reads, holding one entry per CDR3 protein. The sample has 580,000 or so distinct CDR3 sequences, around 48% seen once. Sequenced sample: blood. The receptors were gathered from an elderly man in good health.

This clonotype has only a few counts. The chain links TRBV29-1 to TRBJ2-1; 9 bases align to TRBD2. Germline trimming cut 4 bases from V and 12 bases from J; bases unmatched to any gene: 4. This CDR3 comprises 11 residues. The germline V gene encodes CDR1 SQVTM and CDR2 ANQGSEA. CDR3 region: CSVALAGVQFF. The CDR3, as DNA: TGCAGCGTTGCCTTAGCGGGAGTGCAGTTCTTC.

The gene calls are TRBV15 and TRBJ2-4; a weak D match, TRBD2 (5 bases). The J call may be wrong; the DNA end is better matched by TRBJ2-7. This CDR3 contains 15 residues. Per the germline V gene, CDR1 is LNHNV and CDR2 is YYDKDF (reference sequence). The CDR3 loop is CATSSDRDQLYEQYF. CDR3 nucleotides: TGTGCCACCAGCAGTGACCGGGATCAACTCTACGAGCAGTACTTC.

This chain links TRBV9 with TRBJ1-6; D unclear. The CDR3 length is 14 residues. Germline assignment: CDR1 SGDLS and CDR2 YYNGEE. Trimming took off 7 bases at V and 8 bases at J, with 16 bases between the two ends. The CDR3 sequence: CASSVKLGDSPLHF. The CDR3 bases are TGTGCCAGCTCCGTCAAGCTTGGAGATTCACCCCTCCACTTT.

The table lists this clonotype with a few counts. The chain carries TRBV7-2 and TRBJ2-1; D assignment may be TRBD1 or TRBD2 (5 bases each). Germline V gene sequence: CDR1 SGHTA, CDR2 FQGNSA. V lost 5 bases and J 0 bases, leaving 11 bases between the germline ends. This CDR3 region has 15 residues. CDR3 nucleotide sequence: TGTGCCAGCAGCACCGGGGCAGACTCCTACAATGAGCAGTTCTTC. This codes for CASSTGADSYNEQFF. The whole variable domain, filled in from reference TRBV7-2 and TRBJ2-1, reads GAGVSQSPSNKVTEKGKDVELRCDPISGHTALYWYRQSLGQGLEFLIYFQGNSAPDKSGLPSDRFSAERTGGSVSTLTIQRTQQEDSAVYLCASSTGADSYNEQFFGPGTRLTVL.

The J gene is TRBJ1-2, the V gene TRBV20-1; perhaps TRBD1 as D (5 bases). The germline V gene encodes CDR1 DFQATT and CDR2 SNEGSKA (reference sequence). The V and J ends lost 8 bases and 6 bases respectively, with 22 bases between them. The CDR3 sequence is 14 residues long. The CDR3 sequence is CSSYDAQALDGYTF. In nucleotides, the CDR3 is TGCAGTTCTTACGACGCACAGGCCCTGGATGGCTACACCTTC.

The V gene is TRBV10-3, the J gene TRBJ2-7; the D is unclear. CDR3 size: 15 residues. The germline gives CDR1 ENHRY, CDR2 SYGVKD. The V gene lost 2 bases and the J gene lost 0 bases, with 11 bases spanning the gap. The CDR3, as DNA: TGTGCCATCAGTGAGGACAACTACGCCTCCTACGAGCAGTACTTC. Protein sequence: CAISEDNYASYEQYF.

The J gene is TRBJ2-7, the V gene TRBV10-3; 11 bases agree with TRBD2. V trimming: 10 bases; J trimming: 0 bases; junction bases outside the gene matches: 5. The length of the CDR3 is 14 residues. The V gene's germline CDR1 is ENHRY and CDR2 SYGVKD. CDR3 sequence: CATGTSGSSYEQYF. CDR3 nucleotide sequence: TGTGCCACAGGGACTAGCGGCAGCTCCTACGAGCAGTACTTC.

This clonotype was counted many times. The chain carries TRBV12-3 or TRBV12-4 and TRBJ2-6; 7 bases agree with TRBD1. This CDR3 comprises 17 residues. Trimming removed 6 bases from V and 0 bases from J; junction bases left unmatched: 8. CDR3 DNA sequence: TGTGCCAGCAGGCCCCGGGACAGCAGCTCTGGGGCCAACGTCCTGACTTTC. Its translation: CASRPRDSSSGANVLTF.

The V call is TRBV4-3, the J call TRBJ1-6; weak D call: TRBD1 (6 bases). V was cut by 0 bases and J by 10 bases, with 16 bases left in between. The CDR3 sequence is 16 residues long. CDR1 and CDR2 (germline): LGHNA, YSLEER. The CDR3 reads CASSQDPGVLRSPLHF. Written as DNA, the CDR3 is TGCGCCAGCAGCCAAGATCCAGGGGTGTTGAGATCACCCCTCCACTTT.